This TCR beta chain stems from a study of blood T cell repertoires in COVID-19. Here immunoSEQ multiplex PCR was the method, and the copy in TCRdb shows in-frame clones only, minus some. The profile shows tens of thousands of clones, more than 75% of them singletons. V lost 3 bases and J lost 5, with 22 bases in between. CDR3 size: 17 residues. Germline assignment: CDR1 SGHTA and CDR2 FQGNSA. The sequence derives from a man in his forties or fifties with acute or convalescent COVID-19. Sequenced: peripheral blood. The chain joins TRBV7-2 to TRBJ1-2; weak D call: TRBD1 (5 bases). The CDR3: CASSFIPTTQGRYGYTF. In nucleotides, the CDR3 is TGTGCCAGCAGCTTTATCCCAACGACTCAGGGCCGATATGGCTACACCTTC.